This note documents a single TCR beta chain sequence. No antigen is known for it. Base qualities were left out, and no much larger clone turns up one base away. The sample is drawn from a study of blood T cell repertoires in COVID-19 (dated by TCRdb to about 2020). In the study overall: Collaborator samples came from the United States, Italy and Spain and covered acute and convalescent phases of COVID-19. The material from the prospective study consisted of cDNA or gDNA derived from T cells, B-cell-depleted T cells, or PBMCs. Subjects who had been exposed to COVID-19, were actively infected with it, or had recovered from it provided the deeply sampled blood TCRbeta repertoires that made up the dataset. The repertoires were made available in a free public database intended to serve as a resource for research on the immune response to SARS-CoV-2. Samples came from the ongoing ImmuneRACE study (first 160 participants) plus 1,254 subjects from 6 global collaborators. The sample metadata nearly always contained a de-identified subject ID, COVID-19 status, age in years and sex. Where HLA class I and class II types were available, the types were taken from metadata supplied by the sample provider, not from assay-based typing. On the study overall, not on this receptor specifically: The amount of clinical and demographic metadata varied by source and participant and was provided uncurated.

V is pared back by 3 bases and J by 7 bases, with 13 bases lying between the germline termini. Measured from the cysteine to the phenylalanine, the CDR3 is 15 residues long. The CDR3 DNA has 45 bases and is translated from base 1. Via the germline V gene, CDR1 is MNHNS and CDR2 SASEGT. TCRbeta CDR3 regions were amplified from genomic DNA by means of the immunoSEQ Assay, a bias-controlled multiplex PCR. As for the original processing: The number of nucleated cells in each sample was estimated from the amplification of reference gene primers within the assay. To quantify the absolute abundance of each unique TCRbeta CDR3 rearrangement, sequence reads were collapsed and filtered. Productive Simpson clonality was computed per sample as the square root of Simpson's diversity index over productive rearrangements. The table was pulled from immuneACCESS by TCRdb, which kept in-frame rearrangements only. Such tables lose some clones; where checked, under half of the loss comes from unresolved V genes, and the rest has no known cause. D and trimming come from the DNA, and the V and J calls and clone size come from that table. This sample lists 200,000 to 250,000 clones; 86% were detected once. The ten largest clones capture approximately 5.5% of the sample.

One collaborating source in Seattle enrolled patients while the patients were actively infected and followed the patients over time throughout the course of disease. The collaborating institutions used their own protocols to collect whole blood in K2EDTA tubes. For TCRbeta analysis, collaborator samples were shipped as frozen whole blood, as isolated PBMCs, or as DNA extracted from either sample type. This clonotype was sampled from a woman older than 75 with COVID-19, enrolled during active disease. The chain employs TRBV6-1 and TRBJ1-6, with the D segment identity uncertain. Sequences were obtained from peripheral blood. DNA sequence: TGTGCCAGCAGTGATCGGGAGAACAGCAATTCACCCCTCCACTTT. It specifies CASSDRENSNSPLHF.